This entry features one T cell receptor beta chain sequence. Its antigen is undetermined. After removal of 3 bases from V and 7 bases from J, the junction contained 7 bases not matched to a gene. This CDR3 is built from 14 residues. In germline, CDR1 is DFQATT, CDR2 SNEGSKA (reference sequence). The authors ran a second PCR of about 7 to 11 cycles using a sample-barcoded 5' primer and a J-beta primer mix. TCRdb called the 5' RACE reads again in MiXCR, with one record for every CDR3 protein. The sample shows around 1,500,000 distinct CDR3 sequences, around 39% of them seen only once. The data originate from a study of blood T cells in healthy people across ages. Study-level results: Not knowing donor CMV status may have confounded expanded clonotype changes.

Drawn from each donor were approximately 9.5 milliliters of peripheral blood. Total RNA extraction produced at least 5 micrograms (per sample) for the study. The source material was blood. V and J are TRBV20-1 and TRBJ2-1; 9 nucleotides line up with TRBD2. This clonotype was sampled from a woman aged 18 to 35 in good health. The CDR3 region is CSARIAGVGNEQFF. CDR3 nucleotide sequence: TGCAGTGCTAGGATAGCGGGAGTGGGGAATGAGCAGTTCTTC.